The sequence of this TCR beta chain was determined in a study of CD8 T cells in ankylosing spondylitis. TCRdb called the 5' RACE reads again in MiXCR, with one record for every CDR3 protein. The sample contains some 130,000 distinct CDR3 sequences, approximately 15% of which appear only once. Trimming cost V 1 base and J 1 base, with 8 bases left between them. Germline values: CDR1 DFQATT, CDR2 SNEGSKA (reference sequence). The CDR3 runs to 14 residues. This clonotype was observed a handful of times. This TCR derives from a female donor with ankylosing spondylitis or in good health (not recorded which). Material for sequencing was blood, either unsorted or a sorted T cell fraction (not recorded which). The chain has TRBV20-1 and TRBJ1-5; D perhaps matches TRBD1 (5 bases). In DNA form, the CDR3 reads TGCAGTGCTAGAGGGGGCACCAGCAATCAGCCCCAGCATTTT. Translating it yields CSARGGTSNQPQHF.